Below are 29 T cell receptor beta chains sequenced from a single sample in a study of blood T cell repertoires in COVID-19. The repertoire was sequenced with immunoSEQ multiplex PCR; TCRdb's copy has only in-frame clones and lacks some. The sample lists roughly 190,000 clones, roughly four fifths occurring once. Input material: peripheral blood. The receptors originated from a woman in her 40s with acute or convalescent COVID-19.

This chain's CDR3 is CASSFAERANTEAFF. Here the CDR3 DNA reads TGTGCCAGCAGTTTCGCAGAGAGGGCGAACACTGAAGCTTTCTTT. This chain joins TRBV27 and TRBJ1-1; D gene ambiguous. Trimming left V 3 bases short and J 1 base short, with 12 bases between. The CDR3 consists of 15 residues. The germline V gene has CDR1 MNHEY and CDR2 SMNVEV (reference sequence).

V is TRBV3-1 (or the pseudogene TRBV3-2) and J is TRBJ2-3; 7 nucleotides agree with TRBD2. Trimming took 0 bases from V and 1 from J; bases not matched to a gene: 4. The germline V gene encodes CDR1 LGHDT and CDR2 YNNKEL (reference sequence). CDR3 size: 16 residues. The CDR3: CASSQEFAGGTDTQYF. For the CDR3, the DNA is TGTGCCAGCAGCCAAGAATTTGCGGGAGGCACAGATACGCAGTATTTT.

The J gene is TRBJ2-7, the V gene TRBV25-1, with 9 bases fitting TRBD2. V dropped 1 base and J dropped 2; count of bases not matched to a gene: 9. The germline V gene has CDR1 MGHDK and CDR2 SYGVNS. The CDR3 totals 17 residues. The CDR3 nucleotides are TGTGCCAGCAGTGAATTTTGGGCGGGAGGGAGAACCTACGAGCAGTACTTC. Residues: CASSEFWAGGRTYEQYF.

The chain uses TRBV2 and TRBJ1-5, with D perhaps TRBD1 (6 bases). The V and J ends lost 2 bases and 5 bases respectively, with 19 bases between them. CDR3 length: 17 amino acids. Germline V gene lookup returns CDR1 SNHLY and CDR2 FYNNEI. DNA for the CDR3: TGTGCCAGCAGTGAATTTAGGGGCGGGGGCGGCGATCAGCCCCAGCATTTT. It codes for CASSEFRGGGGDQPQHF.

This chain links TRBV11-2 with TRBJ2-2; TRBD2 matches at 9 bases. CDR3 length: 16 residues. The ends lost 2 bases at V and 7 bases at J; junction bases unmatched: 8. The germline V gene encodes CDR1 SGHAT and CDR2 FQNNGV. CDR3 sequence: CASSLWREGPSGELFF. The CDR3 DNA reads TGTGCCAGCAGCTTATGGCGGGAGGGCCCTAGCGGGGAGCTGTTTTTT. Together with reference TRBV11-2 and TRBJ2-2, the CDR3 gives the full variable domain: EAGVAQSPRYKIIEKRQSVAFWCNPISGHATLYWYQQILGQGPKLLIQFQNNGVVDDSQLPKDRFSAERLKGVDSTLKIQPAKLEDSAVYLCASSLWREGPSGELFFGEGSRLTVL.

The genes are TRBV7-8 and TRBJ2-7, with D unresolved. CDR1 and CDR2 (germline): SGHVS, FQNEAQ. Trimming removed 5 bases at V and 0 bases at J, with 5 bases between. This CDR3 spans 12 amino acids. The CDR3 nucleotides are TGTGCCAGCAGCCCGAGCTCCTACGAGCAGTACTTC. Protein sequence: CASSPSSYEQYF.

The chain is built from TRBV19 and TRBJ2-7, with D maybe TRBD2 (6 bases). V lost 6 bases and J 6 bases, leaving 18 bases between the germline ends. Germline values: CDR1 LNHDA, CDR2 SQIVND (reference sequence). The CDR3 consists of 14 residues. The CDR3 DNA reads as TGTGCCAGTAGGAGCGGGCCGAGGCAGGGCGAGCAGTACTTC. Translated, it gives CASRSGPRQGEQYF.

This clone was detected only once. V usage is TRBV29-1 and J usage is TRBJ2-1; perhaps TRBD2 as D (5 bases). The V gene's germline CDR1 is SQVTM and CDR2 ANQGSEA. Trimming took 4 bases from V and 7 from J, leaving 14 bases between them. The CDR3 runs 13 residues. The CDR3, as DNA: TGCAGCGTTGGAATACAGCTAGCAAATGAGCAGTTCTTC. Translated: CSVGIQLANEQFF.

The genes are TRBV7-2 and TRBJ2-5, with D unclear. The V gene lost 3 bases and the J gene lost 4 bases, with 9 bases spanning the gap. This CDR3 contains 13 residues. Per germline, CDR1 SGHTA and CDR2 FQGNSA. The CDR3: CASSFTALETQYF. The CDR3 DNA is TGTGCCAGCAGCTTTACCGCGTTAGAGACCCAGTACTTC.

The chain employs TRBV18 and TRBJ1-1; the D gene is possibly TRBD1 (5 bases). The V and J ends lost 4 bases and 5 bases respectively, with 14 bases between them. Per germline, CDR1 KGHSH and CDR2 LQKENI. This CDR3 has 14 residues. This chain's CDR3 is CASSLGGPGTEAFF. CDR3 in DNA: TGTGCCAGCTCACTGGGGGGTCCGGGGACTGAAGCTTTCTTT. Full variable domain (remainder filled in from reference TRBV18 and TRBJ1-1): NAGVMQNPRHLVRRRGQEARLRCSPMKGHSHVYWYRQLPEEGLKFMVYLQKENIIDESGMPKERFSAEFPKEGPSILRIQQVVRGDSAAYFCASSLGGPGTEAFFGQGTRLTVV.

V gene TRBV6-6 combines with J gene TRBJ1-1, with D perhaps TRBD1 (6 bases). Trimming removed 4 bases at V and 5 bases at J, with 11 bases between. CDR1 is MNHNY, CDR2 SVGAGI, per germline (reference sequence). This CDR3 is 13 amino acids long. The DNA for the CDR3 is TGTGCCAGCAGTTTGCAGGGGCGGACTGAAGCTTTCTTT. It codes for CASSLQGRTEAFF.

The chain recombines TRBV6-5 with TRBJ1-2; D is possibly TRBD1 (5 bases). Germline CDR1 MNHEY, CDR2 SVGAGI. Between the trimmed V and J ends, which lost 6 bases and 7 bases, there was a span of 12 bases. This CDR3 is built from 12 residues. CDR3 sequence: CASRTGVAGYTF. The CDR3 DNA reads as TGTGCCAGCAGGACGGGGGTAGCTGGCTACACCTTC.

The chain recombines TRBV5-8 with TRBJ1-2, with D possibly being TRBD1 (5 bases). Germline CDR1 reads SGHTS; CDR2 reads YDEGEE. V was pared by 2 bases and J by 8 bases, with 13 bases between. This CDR3 comprises 13 residues. This chain's CDR3 is CASSFGRVEGYTF. In DNA, the CDR3 is TGTGCCAGCAGCTTCGGCAGGGTTGAGGGCTACACCTTC.

This clone was observed a single time. The genes are TRBV6-6 and TRBJ2-3, with 10 nucleotides matching TRBD2. Trimming cost V 5 bases and J 2 bases; bases outside gene matches: 7. The germline CDR1 and CDR2 sequences are MNHNY and SVGAGI (reference sequence). This CDR3 has 16 amino acids. In nucleotides, the CDR3 is TGTGCCAGCAGTCAAGAAGCGGGGGGGTACACAGATACGCAGTATTTT. This encodes CASSQEAGGYTDTQYF.

The J gene is TRBJ1-6, the V gene TRBV30; 8 bases fit TRBD1. V was clipped by 5 bases and J by 0 bases; unmatched bases: 3. The CDR3 runs to 15 residues. Germline assignment: CDR1 GTSNPN and CDR2 SVGIG (reference sequence). The CDR3 sequence: CAWGQGGSYNSPLHF. For the CDR3, the DNA is TGTGCCTGGGGACAGGGTGGCTCCTATAATTCACCCCTCCACTTT.

This chain uses TRBV27 with TRBJ1-3, with a tentative D call TRBD1 (6 bases). Trimming cost V 4 bases and J 4 bases, with 8 bases left between them. CDR1 and CDR2 from the germline V gene are MNHEY and SMNVEV (reference sequence). The CDR3 is 13 amino acids. The chain's CDR3 is CASSSGGGNTIYF. CDR3 nucleotides: TGTGCCAGCAGTTCGGGGGGCGGAAACACCATATATTTT.

The chain uses TRBV19 and TRBJ2-1, with D possibly TRBD2 on 6 matching bases. CDR1 and CDR2 (germline): LNHDA, SQIVND (reference sequence). This CDR3 contains 17 residues. V was cut by 0 bases and J by 5 bases, with 17 bases left in between. CDR3 sequence (DNA): TGTGCCAGTAGTATAGATCGTCGGGGGAAGGGAGACAATGAGCAGTTCTTC. Its translation is CASSIDRRGKGDNEQFF.

The chain carries TRBV19 and TRBJ2-1; 7 nucleotides align to TRBD1. Germline V gene lookup returns CDR1 LNHDA and CDR2 SQIVND (reference sequence). V dropped 6 bases and J dropped 2; count of bases not matched to a gene: 4. The CDR3 is 14 residues long. In nucleotides, the CDR3 is TGTGCCAGTAGGCCGGGACAGACCTACAATGAGCAGTTCTTC. Protein sequence: CASRPGQTYNEQFF.

The rearrangement uses TRBV5-4 and TRBJ2-1; the D is unclear. The germline gives CDR1 SGHNT, CDR2 YYREEE (reference sequence). The CDR3 contains 12 residues. The V gene lost 4 bases and the J gene lost 5 bases, with 7 bases spanning the gap. The CDR3 DNA sequence: TGTGCCAGCAGCCCCCAGAACAATGAGCAGTTCTTC. It is translated as CASSPQNNEQFF.

In this sample, this clone turned up once. The genes are TRBV27 and TRBJ2-3; D gene uncertain. The V gene's germline CDR1 is MNHEY and CDR2 SMNVEV (reference sequence). The CDR3 spans 15 residues. Trimming removed 5 bases from V and 6 bases from J, with 18 bases in between. The CDR3 bases are TGTGCCAGCAGTCCCAGGCCCCGAGAAACGGATACGCAGTATTTT. Its protein product is CASSPRPRETDTQYF.

This chain links TRBV5-1 with TRBJ2-7, with a weak D call TRBD1 (6 bases). V was cut by 0 bases and J by 6 bases, with 16 bases left in between. The CDR3 sequence is 15 residues long. Germline lookup yields CDR1 SGHRS and CDR2 YFSETQ. DNA of the CDR3: TGCGCCAGCAGCTTGGGGACAGACCTAAGGGGCGAGCAGTACTTC. Amino acid sequence: CASSLGTDLRGEQYF. The complete variable domain, with remaining parts taken from reference TRBV5-1 and TRBJ2-7, reads KAGVTQTPRYLIKTRGQQVTLSCSPISGHRSVSWYQQTPGQGLQFLFEYFSETQRNKGNFPGRFSGRQFSNSRSEMNVSTLELGDSALYLCASSLGTDLRGEQYFGPGTRLTVT.

This clone was picked up a small number of times. V usage is TRBV19 and J usage is TRBJ2-4, with a possible D match to TRBD1 (5 bases). The CDR3 contains 15 residues. V was pared by 3 bases and J by 0 bases, with 9 bases between. The germline CDR1 and CDR2 sequences are LNHDA and SQIVND (reference sequence). CDR3 residues: CASSIGALAKNIQYF. CDR3 nucleotides: TGTGCCAGTAGTATTGGGGCTCTAGCCAAAAACATTCAGTACTTC.

The CDR3, as DNA: TGCAGCGTTGGAAGGTGGCAGGGGACCGATGAGCAGTTCTTC. Amino acid sequence: CSVGRWQGTDEQFF. V gene TRBV29-1 combines with J gene TRBJ2-1; TRBD1 might be the D (6 bases). Germline CDR1 reads SQVTM; CDR2 reads ANQGSEA. The length of the CDR3 is 14 residues. The germline V and J ends were trimmed by 4 bases and 8 bases, with 18 bases remaining between them.

The chain joins TRBV6-5 to TRBJ2-1, with a weak D call TRBD2 (5 bases). The germline V gene has CDR1 MNHEY and CDR2 SVGAGI. V lost 0 bases, J lost 12 bases, and 12 bases lay in between. The CDR3 covers 13 residues. The CDR3 nucleotides are TGTGCCAGCAGTTACTCGAGAGGGATCGGGCAGTTCTTC. Amino acids: CASSYSRGIGQFF.

The chain recombines TRBV3-1 (or the pseudogene TRBV3-2) with TRBJ2-7, with TRBD2 identical over 10 bases. The J segment lost 4 bases and the V segment lost 4 bases, leaving 4 bases of the junction unmatched. Germline CDR1 LGHDT, CDR2 YNNKEL (reference sequence). The CDR3 contains 14 residues. The CDR3 loop is CASSRTSGQYEQYF. The CDR3, as DNA: TGTGCCAGCAGCCGGACTAGCGGCCAGTACGAGCAGTACTTC.

In its sample, this clone was seen once. CDR3 in DNA: TGCGCCAGCAGCCAAGAGGGACAGGGGGCACTTCGAAGTGGAAACACCATATATTTT. As protein: CASSQEGQGALRSGNTIYF. J is TRBJ1-3 and V is TRBV4-1, with 12 bases fitting TRBD1. Germline CDR1 and CDR2: MGHRA and YSYEKL. J was trimmed by 3 bases and V by 0 bases; bases with no gene match: 9. This CDR3 is 19 amino acids long.

The chain carries TRBV19 and TRBJ1-3; D not resolved. Per germline, CDR1 LNHDA and CDR2 SQIVND (reference sequence). The CDR3 length is 15 residues. V was cut by 6 bases and J by 1 base, with 13 bases left in between. This CDR3 is CASRLTVQSGNTIYF. For the CDR3, the DNA is TGTGCCAGTAGATTAACAGTGCAGTCTGGAAACACCATATATTTT.

This chain links TRBV30 with TRBJ1-1; 7 bases agree with TRBD1. The CDR3 is made up of 14 amino acids. Germline V gives CDR1 GTSNPN, CDR2 SVGIG (reference sequence). Losses at the gene ends were 4 bases for V and 7 bases for J; bases not matched to a gene: 12. CDR3 nucleotide sequence: TGTGCCTGGATGGCCAGGGGGATGCGGTTTGAAGCTTTCTTT. Protein: CAWMARGMRFEAFF.

This sequence joins TRBV19 and TRBJ1-5; tentatively, D is TRBD1 (5 bases). Trimming cost V 2 bases and J 5 bases, with 13 bases left between them. This CDR3 is 15 amino acids long. Germline V lookup: CDR1 LNHDA, CDR2 SQIVND (reference sequence). DNA for the CDR3: TGTGCCAGTAGTATAACTGGGACTTACGATCAGCCCCAGCATTTT. It codes for CASSITGTYDQPQHF.